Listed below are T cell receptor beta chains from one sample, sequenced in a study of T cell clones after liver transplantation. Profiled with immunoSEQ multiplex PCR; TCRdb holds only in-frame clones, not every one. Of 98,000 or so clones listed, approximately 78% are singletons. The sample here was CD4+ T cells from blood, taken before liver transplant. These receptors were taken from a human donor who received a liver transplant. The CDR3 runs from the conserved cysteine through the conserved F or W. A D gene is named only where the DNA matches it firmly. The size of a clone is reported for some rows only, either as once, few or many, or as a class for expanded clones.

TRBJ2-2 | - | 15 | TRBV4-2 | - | CASSRGTLNTGELFF | TGTGCCAGCAGCCGAGGGACCCTGAACACCGGGGAGCTGTTTTTT
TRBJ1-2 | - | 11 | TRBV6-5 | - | CASTLGYGYTF | TGTGCCAGCACTCTAGGATATGGCTACACCTTC
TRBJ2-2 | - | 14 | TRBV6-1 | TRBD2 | CASPPSGTTGELFF | TGTGCCAGCCCGCCCAGCGGGACCACCGGGGAGCTGTTTTTT
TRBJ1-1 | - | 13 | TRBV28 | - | CASSLGGNTEAFF | TGTGCCAGCAGTTTGGGGGGAAACACTGAAGCTTTCTTT
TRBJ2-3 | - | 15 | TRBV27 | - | CASSFRVRGSDTQYF | TGTGCCAGCAGTTTTCGGGTCAGGGGTTCAGATACGCAGTATTTT
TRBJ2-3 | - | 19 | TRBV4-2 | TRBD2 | CASSQGLGLAGGITDTQYF | TGTGCCAGCAGCCAGGGGTTGGGACTAGCGGGAGGAATCACAGATACGCAGTATTTT
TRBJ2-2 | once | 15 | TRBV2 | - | CASSLSWKNTGELFF | TGTGCCAGCAGCCTGTCCTGGAAGAACACCGGGGAGCTGTTTTTT
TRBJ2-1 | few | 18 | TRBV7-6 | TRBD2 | CASSRLAGGQSSYNEQFF | TGTGCCAGCAGCAGACTAGCGGGAGGGCAAAGCTCCTACAATGAGCAGTTCTTC
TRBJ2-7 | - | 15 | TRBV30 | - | CACKILSRAIYEQYF | TGTGCCTGTAAGATCTTGTCCAGGGCGATTTACGAGCAGTACTTC
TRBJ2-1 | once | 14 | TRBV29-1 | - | CSVEGTPSYNEQFF | TGCAGCGTTGAAGGGACCCCGTCCTACAATGAGCAGTTCTTC
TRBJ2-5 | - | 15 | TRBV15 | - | CATSRKLGSPETQYF | TGTGCCACCAGCAGAAAACTCGGGTCCCCAGAGACCCAGTACTTC
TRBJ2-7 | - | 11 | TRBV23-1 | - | CASSQGYEQYF | TGCGCCAGCAGTCAGGGATACGAGCAGTACTTC
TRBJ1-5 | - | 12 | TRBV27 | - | CASSPINQPQHF | TGTGCCAGCAGTCCGATCAATCAGCCCCAGCATTTT
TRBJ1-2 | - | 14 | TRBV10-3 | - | CAISDQTGSYGYTF | TGTGCCATCAGTGATCAAACAGGGAGCTATGGCTACACCTTC
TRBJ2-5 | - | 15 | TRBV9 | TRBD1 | CASSTGQGGGETQYF | TGTGCCAGCAGCACCGGACAGGGCGGAGGGGAGACCCAGTACTTC
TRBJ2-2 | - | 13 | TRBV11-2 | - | CASIPYRSGELFF | TGTGCCAGCATTCCTTACAGGTCCGGGGAGCTGTTTTTT
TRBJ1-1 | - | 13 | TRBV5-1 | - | CASSLQRQTEAFF | TGCGCCAGCAGCTTGCAGCGGCAAACTGAAGCTTTCTTT
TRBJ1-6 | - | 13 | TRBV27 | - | CASREDGARPLHF | TGTGCCAGCAGAGAGGACGGAGCTAGGCCCCTCCACTTT
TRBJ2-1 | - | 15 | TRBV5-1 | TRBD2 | CASGSGGTSYNEQFF | TGCGCCAGCGGTAGCGGGGGGACCTCCTACAATGAGCAGTTCTTC
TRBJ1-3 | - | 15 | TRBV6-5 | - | CASSLDRRSGNTIYF | TGTGCCAGCAGTCTGGACAGAAGATCTGGAAACACCATATATTTT
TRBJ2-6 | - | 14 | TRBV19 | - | CASSMGAGANVLTF | TGTGCCAGTAGTATGGGGGCTGGGGCCAACGTCCTGACTTTC
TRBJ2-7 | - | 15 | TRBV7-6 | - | CASSPRARPPYEQYF | TGTGCCAGCAGCCCCCGGGCTCGGCCCCCCTACGAGCAGTACTTC